The clone carrying this T cell receptor (beta chain) was detected a few times. Its antigen remains unidentified. The data derive from a study of cytomegalovirus exposure and HLA in healthy donors. Notes on the study in general: According to reports, the classifier identified cytomegalovirus status with high specificity and sensitivity. The study flagged some 170 TCR beta chains as cytomegalovirus-associated.

TCRdb's copy holds only in-frame clones and misses some; the assay was immunoSEQ multiplex PCR. This table has hundreds of thousands of clones, 86% appearing once. The germline V gene encodes CDR1 GTSNPN and CDR2 SVGIG (reference sequence). Trimming shortened V by 7 bases and J by 1 base, and 7 bases separated the two germline ends. The length of the CDR3 is 11 residues. The J gene is TRBJ1-1, the V gene TRBV30; no definite D call. The clonotype comes from a woman between 18 and 29 years old in good health and CMV-seronegative. Sequenced: PBMCs. This CDR3 reads CASGRNTEAFF. CDR3 bases: TGTGCCTCGGGTAGGAACACTGAAGCTTTCTTT.